Listed below are T cell receptor beta chains from one sample, sequenced in a study of blood T cell repertoires in COVID-19. The protocol was immunoSEQ multiplex PCR, while the TCRdb copy is restricted to in-frame clones and leaves out a portion. The sample yields 450,000 or so clones, about 87% seen once. The sample was peripheral blood. All receptors derive from a man aged 18 to 29 with COVID-19, enrolled during active disease. The CDR3 runs from the conserved cysteine through the conserved F or W. A D gene is named only where the DNA matches it firmly. Only some rows state a clone size, as once, few, many or a class for expanded clones.

CDR3 protein: CASSPGGGSNQPQHF; CDR3 DNA: TGTGCCAGCTCACCTGGGGGGGGTAGCAATCAGCCCCAGCATTTT; J gene: TRBJ1-5; D gene: NA; clone size: NA; V gene: TRBV18
CDR3 protein: CASSLEYGLSGNTIYF; CDR3 DNA: TGTGCCAGCAGCTTGGAATATGGCCTCTCTGGAAACACCATATATTTT; J gene: TRBJ1-3; D gene: NA; clone size: NA; V gene: TRBV5-6
CDR3 protein: CASSPSGGERGYTF; CDR3 DNA: TGTGCCAGCTCACCAAGTGGGGGCGAACGAGGCTACACCTTC; J gene: TRBJ1-2; D gene: NA; clone size: many; V gene: TRBV18
CDR3 protein: CASSENWAGGAEGYTF; CDR3 DNA: TGTGCCAGCAGTGAAAATTGGGCAGGGGGCGCTGAAGGCTACACCTTC; J gene: TRBJ1-2; D gene: TRBD1; clone size: NA; V gene: TRBV2
CDR3 protein: CASSLLLGANNEQFF; CDR3 DNA: TGTGCCAGCAGCTTGCTGCTGGGGGCAAACAATGAGCAGTTCTTC; J gene: TRBJ2-1; D gene: NA; clone size: NA; V gene: TRBV7-9
CDR3 protein: CSVVERGLGYEQYF; CDR3 DNA: TGCAGCGTTGTAGAGCGGGGGCTTGGGTACGAGCAGTACTTC; J gene: TRBJ2-7; D gene: TRBD2; clone size: NA; V gene: TRBV29-1
CDR3 protein: CASSQLGLGDTIYF; CDR3 DNA: TGCGCCAGCAGCCAACTGGGACTAGGGGACACCATATATTTT; J gene: TRBJ1-3; D gene: NA; clone size: NA; V gene: TRBV4-1
CDR3 protein: CASSLGTGGRADTQYF; CDR3 DNA: TGTGCCAGCAGCTTAGGGACAGGGGGTCGAGCAGATACGCAGTATTTT; J gene: TRBJ2-3; D gene: TRBD1; clone size: once; V gene: TRBV7-3
CDR3 protein: CASSLGLAGEAQYF; CDR3 DNA: TGCGCCAGCAGCTTGGGACTAGCGGGGGAAGCCCAGTACTTC; J gene: TRBJ2-5; D gene: TRBD2; clone size: NA; V gene: TRBV5-1
CDR3 protein: CASSDKSGANVLTF; CDR3 DNA: TGTGCCAGTTCGGACAAGTCTGGGGCCAACGTCCTGACTTTC; J gene: TRBJ2-6; D gene: NA; clone size: NA; V gene: TRBV19
CDR3 protein: CASRGTSGSNEQFF; CDR3 DNA: TGTGCCAGCCGCGGGACTAGCGGGAGCAATGAGCAGTTCTTC; J gene: TRBJ2-1; D gene: TRBD2; clone size: NA; V gene: TRBV2
CDR3 protein: CASSAGLAGGPGTGELFF; CDR3 DNA: TGTGCCAGCAGCGCCGGACTAGCGGGAGGGCCTGGCACCGGGGAGCTGTTTTTT; J gene: TRBJ2-2; D gene: TRBD2; clone size: NA; V gene: TRBV9
CDR3 protein: CAWETGASYNEQFF; CDR3 DNA: TGTGCCTGGGAGACAGGGGCCTCCTACAATGAGCAGTTCTTC; J gene: TRBJ2-1; D gene: TRBD1; clone size: NA; V gene: TRBV30
CDR3 protein: CASRTGTFDSPLHF; CDR3 DNA: TGCGCCAGTAGGACAGGGACCTTTGATTCACCCCTCCACTTT; J gene: TRBJ1-6; D gene: TRBD1; clone size: NA; V gene: TRBV5-1
CDR3 protein: CASSLGQSYEQYF; CDR3 DNA: TGTGCCAGCAGTTTGGGACAGTCCTACGAGCAGTACTTC; J gene: TRBJ2-7; D gene: TRBD1; clone size: NA; V gene: TRBV27
CDR3 protein: CASSILWTGRGETQYF; CDR3 DNA: TGTGCCAGTAGTATCCTTTGGACAGGACGAGGGGAGACCCAGTACTTC; J gene: TRBJ2-5; D gene: TRBD1; clone size: NA; V gene: TRBV19
CDR3 protein: CASSLQLLTRTGANVLTF; CDR3 DNA: TGTGCCAGCAGCCTACAGCTACTTACACGGACTGGGGCCAACGTCCTGACTTTC; J gene: TRBJ2-6; D gene: NA; clone size: NA; V gene: TRBV7-3
CDR3 protein: CASSYSGRVNQPQHF; CDR3 DNA: TGTGCCAGCAGTTACTCGGGCAGGGTGAATCAGCCCCAGCATTTT; J gene: TRBJ1-5; D gene: NA; clone size: NA; V gene: TRBV6-6
CDR3 protein: CASSPLTGADTQYF; CDR3 DNA: TGTGCCAGCAGCCCGCTGACAGGGGCAGATACGCAGTATTTT; J gene: TRBJ2-3; D gene: TRBD1; clone size: NA; V gene: TRBV5-6
CDR3 protein: CASSLKAGQPQHF; CDR3 DNA: TGTGCCAGCAGCTTAAAAGCGGGACAGCCCCAGCATTTT; J gene: TRBJ1-5; D gene: NA; clone size: NA; V gene: TRBV7-6
CDR3 protein: CASSPDRTTYEQYF; CDR3 DNA: TGTGCCAGCAGCCCGGACAGGACCACCTACGAGCAGTACTTC; J gene: TRBJ2-7; D gene: TRBD1; clone size: NA; V gene: TRBV27
CDR3 protein: CASSYDSNYGYTF; CDR3 DNA: TGTGCCAGCAGCTACGACAGTAACTATGGCTACACCTTC; J gene: TRBJ1-2; D gene: NA; clone size: NA; V gene: TRBV6-4
CDR3 protein: CASSAGQDIFYEQYF; CDR3 DNA: TGTGCCAGCAGCGCAGGACAGGATATATTCTACGAGCAGTACTTC; J gene: TRBJ2-7; D gene: TRBD1; clone size: NA; V gene: TRBV9
CDR3 protein: CASRMLAENTGELFF; CDR3 DNA: TGTGCCAGTCGTATGTTGGCCGAAAACACCGGGGAGCTGTTTTTT; J gene: TRBJ2-2; D gene: NA; clone size: NA; V gene: TRBV6-5
CDR3 protein: CASSFEGLHEQYF; CDR3 DNA: TGCGCCAGCAGCTTTGAGGGACTGCACGAGCAGTACTTC; J gene: TRBJ2-7; D gene: NA; clone size: NA; V gene: TRBV5-1
CDR3 protein: CARSFSSGAGDF; CDR3 DNA: TGTGCCAGAAGCTTCTCTTCAGGTGCAGGGGACTTC; J gene: TRBJ2-7; D gene: NA; clone size: NA; V gene: TRBV5-3
CDR3 protein: CASSSRGDNEQFF; CDR3 DNA: TGTGCCAGCAGCTCCCGGGGGGACAATGAGCAGTTCTTC; J gene: TRBJ2-1; D gene: TRBD2; clone size: NA; V gene: TRBV7-6
CDR3 protein: CASSLNQGATGYTF; CDR3 DNA: TGTGCCAGCAGCTTAAATCAGGGGGCGACCGGCTACACCTTC; J gene: TRBJ1-2; D gene: TRBD1; clone size: NA; V gene: TRBV11-2
CDR3 protein: CASSYRAGNYEQYF; CDR3 DNA: TGTGCCAGCAGTTACAGGGCGGGCAACTACGAGCAGTACTTC; J gene: TRBJ2-7; D gene: NA; clone size: NA; V gene: TRBV6-5
CDR3 protein: CASSLRTGGTNEKLFF; CDR3 DNA: TGTGCCAGCAGCCTAAGGACAGGGGGTACTAATGAAAAACTGTTTTTT; J gene: TRBJ1-4; D gene: TRBD1; clone size: NA; V gene: TRBV3-1/TRBV3-2
CDR3 protein: CAWSGTSGNNEQFF; CDR3 DNA: TGTGCCTGGTCCGGGACTAGCGGAAACAATGAGCAGTTCTTC; J gene: TRBJ2-1; D gene: TRBD2; clone size: NA; V gene: TRBV30
CDR3 protein: CASSPQGRLKAGYTF; CDR3 DNA: TGTGCCAGTAGTCCCCAGGGCCGTCTAAAGGCTGGCTACACCTTC; J gene: TRBJ1-2; D gene: NA; clone size: NA; V gene: TRBV19
CDR3 protein: CARRQGPSYEQYF; CDR3 DNA: TGTGCCAGAAGACAGGGGCCCTCCTACGAGCAGTACTTC; J gene: TRBJ2-7; D gene: TRBD1; clone size: NA; V gene: TRBV6-4
CDR3 protein: CASSMTEGEQFF; CDR3 DNA: TGTGCCAGCAGTATGACGGAGGGGGAGCAGTTCTTC; J gene: TRBJ2-1; D gene: NA; clone size: NA; V gene: TRBV12-3/TRBV12-4
CDR3 protein: CASSVVEDTQYF; CDR3 DNA: TGTGCCAGCAGCGTAGTAGAAGATACGCAGTATTTT; J gene: TRBJ2-3; D gene: NA; clone size: NA; V gene: TRBV9